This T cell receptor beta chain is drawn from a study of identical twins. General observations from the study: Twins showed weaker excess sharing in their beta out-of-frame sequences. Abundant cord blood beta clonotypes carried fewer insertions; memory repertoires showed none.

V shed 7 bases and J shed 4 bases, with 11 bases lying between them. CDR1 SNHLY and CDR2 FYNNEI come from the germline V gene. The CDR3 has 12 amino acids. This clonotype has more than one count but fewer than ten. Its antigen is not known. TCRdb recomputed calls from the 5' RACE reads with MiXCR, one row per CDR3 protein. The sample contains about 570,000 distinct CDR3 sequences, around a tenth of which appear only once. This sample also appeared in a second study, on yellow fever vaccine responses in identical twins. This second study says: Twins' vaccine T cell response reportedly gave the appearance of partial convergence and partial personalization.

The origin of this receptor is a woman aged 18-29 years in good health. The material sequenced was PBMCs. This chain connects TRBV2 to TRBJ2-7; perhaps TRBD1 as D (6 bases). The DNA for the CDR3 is TGTGCCAGCATGACAGGTTCGTACGAGCAGTACTTC. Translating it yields CASMTGSYEQYF.